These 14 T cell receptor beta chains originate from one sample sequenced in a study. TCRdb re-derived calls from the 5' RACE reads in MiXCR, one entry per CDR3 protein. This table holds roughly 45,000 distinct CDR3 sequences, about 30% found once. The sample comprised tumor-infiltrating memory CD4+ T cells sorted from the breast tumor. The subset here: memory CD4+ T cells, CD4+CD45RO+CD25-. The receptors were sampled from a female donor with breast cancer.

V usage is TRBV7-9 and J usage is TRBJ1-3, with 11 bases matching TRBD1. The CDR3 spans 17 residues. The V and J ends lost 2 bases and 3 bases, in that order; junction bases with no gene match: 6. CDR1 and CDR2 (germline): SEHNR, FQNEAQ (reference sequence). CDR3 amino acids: CASSLRMGQGDGNTIYF. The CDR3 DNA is TGTGCCAGCAGCTTACGAATGGGACAGGGGGATGGAAACACCATATATTTT. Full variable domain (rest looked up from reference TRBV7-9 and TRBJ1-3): DTGVSQNPRHKITKRGQNVTFRCDPISEHNRLYWYRQTLGQGPEFLTYFQNEAQLEKSRLLSDRFSAERPKGSFSTLEIQRTEQGDSAMYLCASSLRMGQGDGNTIYFGEGSWLTVV.

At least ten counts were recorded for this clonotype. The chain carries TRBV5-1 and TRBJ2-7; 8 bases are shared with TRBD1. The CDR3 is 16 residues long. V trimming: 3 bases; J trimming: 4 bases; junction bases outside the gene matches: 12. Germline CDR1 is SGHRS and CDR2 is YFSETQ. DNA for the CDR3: TGCGCCAGCAGCTCGGACAGGGCTTACTTCTGGTACGAGCAGTACTTC. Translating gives CASSSDRAYFWYEQYF. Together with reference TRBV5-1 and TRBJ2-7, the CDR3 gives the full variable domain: KAGVTQTPRYLIKTRGQQVTLSCSPISGHRSVSWYQQTPGQGLQFLFEYFSETQRNKGNFPGRFSGRQFSNSRSEMNVSTLELGDSALYLCASSSDRAYFWYEQYFGPGTRLTVT.

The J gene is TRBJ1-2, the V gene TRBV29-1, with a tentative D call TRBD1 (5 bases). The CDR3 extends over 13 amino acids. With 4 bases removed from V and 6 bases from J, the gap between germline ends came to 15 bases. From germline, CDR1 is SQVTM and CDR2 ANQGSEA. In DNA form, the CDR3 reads TGCAGCGTTGGGGAGGGGATGTTCGATGGCTACACCTTC. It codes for CSVGEGMFDGYTF.

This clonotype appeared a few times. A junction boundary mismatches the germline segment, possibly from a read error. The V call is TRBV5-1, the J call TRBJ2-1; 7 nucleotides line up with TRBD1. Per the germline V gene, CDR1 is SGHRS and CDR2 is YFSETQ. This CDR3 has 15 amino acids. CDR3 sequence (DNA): TGCGCCAGCAGCTCCAGACAGGGATCCTACAGTGAGCAGTTCTTC. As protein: CASSSRQGSYSEQFF.

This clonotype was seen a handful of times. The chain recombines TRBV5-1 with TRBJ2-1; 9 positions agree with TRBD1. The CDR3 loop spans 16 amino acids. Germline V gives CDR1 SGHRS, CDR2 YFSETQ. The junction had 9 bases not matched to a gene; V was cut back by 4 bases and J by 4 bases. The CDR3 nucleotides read TGCGCCAGCAGCCGGGCGGGACAGGGACTTTACAATGAGCAGTTCTTC. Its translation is CASSRAGQGLYNEQFF. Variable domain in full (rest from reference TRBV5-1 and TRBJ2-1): KAGVTQTPRYLIKTRGQQVTLSCSPISGHRSVSWYQQTPGQGLQFLFEYFSETQRNKGNFPGRFSGRQFSNSRSEMNVSTLELGDSALYLCASSRAGQGLYNEQFFGPGTRLTVL.

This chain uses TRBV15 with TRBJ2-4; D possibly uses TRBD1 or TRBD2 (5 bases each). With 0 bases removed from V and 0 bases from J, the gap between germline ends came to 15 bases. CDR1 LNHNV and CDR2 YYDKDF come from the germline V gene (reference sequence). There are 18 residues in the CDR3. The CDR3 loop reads CATSRESGQTLAKNIQYF. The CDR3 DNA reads TGTGCCACCAGCAGAGAATCGGGGCAGACCCTAGCCAAAAACATTCAGTACTTC.

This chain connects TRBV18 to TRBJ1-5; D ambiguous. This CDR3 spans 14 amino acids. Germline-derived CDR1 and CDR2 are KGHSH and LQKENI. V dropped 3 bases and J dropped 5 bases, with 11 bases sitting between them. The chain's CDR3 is CASSPKERDQPQHF. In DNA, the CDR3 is TGTGCCAGCTCACCTAAAGAGAGGGATCAGCCCCAGCATTTT.

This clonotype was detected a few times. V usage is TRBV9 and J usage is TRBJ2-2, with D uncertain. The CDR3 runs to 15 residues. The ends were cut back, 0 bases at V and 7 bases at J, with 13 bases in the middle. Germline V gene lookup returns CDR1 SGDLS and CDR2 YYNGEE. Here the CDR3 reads CASSVEDSQDGELFF. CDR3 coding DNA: TGTGCCAGCAGCGTAGAAGACTCCCAGGACGGGGAGCTGTTTTTT.

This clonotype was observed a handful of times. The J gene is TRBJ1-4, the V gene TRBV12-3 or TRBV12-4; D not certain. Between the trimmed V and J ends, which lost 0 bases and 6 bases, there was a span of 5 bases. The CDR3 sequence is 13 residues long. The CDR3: CASSLAQDEKLFF. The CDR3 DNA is TGTGCCAGCAGTTTAGCCCAAGATGAAAAACTGTTTTTT.

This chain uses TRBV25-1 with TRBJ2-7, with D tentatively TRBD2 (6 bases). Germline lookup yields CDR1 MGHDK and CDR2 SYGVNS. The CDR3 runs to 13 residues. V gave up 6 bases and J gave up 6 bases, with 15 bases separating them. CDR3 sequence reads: CASSVGSSSEQYF. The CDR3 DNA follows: TGTGCCAGCAGCGTCGGGAGCTCGAGCGAGCAGTACTTC.

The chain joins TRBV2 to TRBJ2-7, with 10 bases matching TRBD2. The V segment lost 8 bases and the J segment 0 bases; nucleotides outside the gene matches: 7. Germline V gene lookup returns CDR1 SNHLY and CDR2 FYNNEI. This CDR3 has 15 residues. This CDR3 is CASQTVAGGSYEQYF. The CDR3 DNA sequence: TGTGCCAGCCAGACGGTAGCGGGGGGCTCCTACGAGCAGTACTTC.

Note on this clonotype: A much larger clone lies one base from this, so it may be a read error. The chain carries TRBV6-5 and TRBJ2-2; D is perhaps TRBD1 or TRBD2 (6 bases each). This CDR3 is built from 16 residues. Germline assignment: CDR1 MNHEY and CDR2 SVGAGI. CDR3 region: CASGYGDGGYTGELFF. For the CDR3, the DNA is TGTGCCAGCGGTTACGGGGACGGGGGCTACACCGGGGAGCTGTTTTTT.

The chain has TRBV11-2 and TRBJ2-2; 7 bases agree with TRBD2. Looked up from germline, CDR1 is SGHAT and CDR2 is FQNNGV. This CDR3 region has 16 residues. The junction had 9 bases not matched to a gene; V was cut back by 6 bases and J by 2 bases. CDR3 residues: CASRGERGSNTGELFF. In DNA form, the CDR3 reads TGTGCCAGCAGAGGGGAGCGGGGAAGCAACACCGGGGAGCTGTTTTTT. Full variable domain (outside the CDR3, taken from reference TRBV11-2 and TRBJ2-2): EAGVAQSPRYKIIEKRQSVAFWCNPISGHATLYWYQQILGQGPKLLIQFQNNGVVDDSQLPKDRFSAERLKGVDSTLKIQPAKLEDSAVYLCASRGERGSNTGELFFGEGSRLTVL.

CDR3 sequence (DNA): TGTGCCAGCAGTGCGAGTGGCTATGGCTACACCTTC. It translates to CASSASGYGYTF. The chain couples TRBV6-5 to TRBJ1-2; unclear D gene. This CDR3 spans 12 amino acids. Looked up from germline, CDR1 is MNHEY and CDR2 is SVGAGI. Trimming removed 5 bases at V and 4 bases at J, with 8 bases between.